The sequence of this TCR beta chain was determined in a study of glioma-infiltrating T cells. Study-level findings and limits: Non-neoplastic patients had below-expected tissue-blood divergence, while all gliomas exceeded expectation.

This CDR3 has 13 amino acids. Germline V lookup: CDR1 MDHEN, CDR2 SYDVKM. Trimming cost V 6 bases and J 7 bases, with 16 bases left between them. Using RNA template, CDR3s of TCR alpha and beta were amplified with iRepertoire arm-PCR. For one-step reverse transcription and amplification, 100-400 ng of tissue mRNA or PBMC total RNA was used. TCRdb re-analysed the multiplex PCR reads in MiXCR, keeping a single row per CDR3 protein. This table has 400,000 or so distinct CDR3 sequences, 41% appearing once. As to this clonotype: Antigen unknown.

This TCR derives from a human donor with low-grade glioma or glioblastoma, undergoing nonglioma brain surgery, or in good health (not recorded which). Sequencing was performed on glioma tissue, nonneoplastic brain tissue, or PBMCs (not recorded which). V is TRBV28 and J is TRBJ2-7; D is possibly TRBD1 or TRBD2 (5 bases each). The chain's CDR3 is CASSILGPTEQYF. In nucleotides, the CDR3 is TGTGCCAGCAGCATTTTGGGACCCACTGAGCAGTACTTC.